This T cell receptor beta chain was retrieved from a study of blood T cell repertoires in COVID-19 (dated by TCRdb to the early 2020s). With respect to the entire study: Samples from collaborators originated in the United States, Italy and Spain and spanned both the acute and convalescent phases of COVID-19. Where available, HLA class I and class II types were taken from metadata supplied by the sample provider and were not determined by assay-based typing. The samples were drawn from two sources: the first 160 participants of the ongoing ImmuneRACE study, and 1,000 to 1,500 subjects contributed by 6 global collaborators. Subjects who had been exposed to COVID-19, were actively infected with it, or had recovered from it provided the deeply sampled blood TCRbeta repertoires that made up the dataset. The material from the prospective study consisted of cDNA or gDNA derived from T cells, B-cell-depleted T cells, or PBMCs. A freely available public database, intended as a resource for researchers studying the immune response to SARS-CoV-2, is where the repertoires were released. Nearly every sample came with metadata listing a de-identified subject ID, COVID-19 status, age in years and sex. General conclusions and limits of the study: The amount of clinical and demographic metadata varied by source and participant and was provided uncurated.

TCRbeta CDR3 regions were amplified from genomic DNA by means of the immunoSEQ Assay, a bias-controlled multiplex PCR. The authors processed their data as follows. The number of nucleated cells in each sample was estimated from the amplification of reference gene primers within the assay. Sequence reads were collapsed and filtered to measure the absolute abundance of every unique TCRbeta CDR3 rearrangement. For each sample, productive Simpson clonality was calculated as the square root of Simpson's diversity index across productive rearrangements. Drawn from immuneACCESS, this table holds only the in-frame rearrangements with V and J called that TCRdb kept. Clones are partly lost; checked studies trace under half to an unresolved V gene and leave the rest unexplained. The V and J calls and clone size were taken over from that table, and D and trimming were inferred from the DNA. The sample data list about 190,000 clones, and 80% to 95% of these were observed just once. Together, the top ten hold approximately 0.48% of the sample.

Each collaborating institution followed its own protocols to collect whole blood in K2EDTA tubes. For TCRbeta analysis, collaborators shipped samples in one of three forms: frozen whole blood, isolated PBMCs, or DNA extracted from either of those sample types. Including the terminal cysteine and phenylalanine, the CDR3 comprises 14 residues. Just CDR3 DNA is preserved here, 42 bases in frame from base 1. A distance of 11 bases separates the germline ends of V and J, which lose 4 bases and 3 bases respectively. The CDR1 and CDR2 encoded by the germline V gene are SGHDT and YYEEEE. Regarding this clone: It has no known antigen specificity. Per-base quality was not reported, and no clone a single base away is much larger than it.

The specimen sequenced was peripheral blood. The rearrangement joined TRBV5-6 to TRBJ1-5; the D segment cannot be called with confidence. The TCR was taken from a man aged 50-60 years with acute or convalescent COVID-19. The DNA sequence follows: TGTGCCAGCAGCACAGACGGTTTCAATCAGCCCCAGCATTTT. Translated, this gives CASSTDGFNQPQHF.